These 30 T cell receptor beta chains originate from one sample sequenced in a study of blood T cells in healthy people across ages. For the second PCR, which ran for 7 to 11 cycles, a sample-barcoded 5' primer and a J-beta primer mix were used. Via MiXCR, TCRdb re-called the 5' RACE reads, giving one row per CDR3 protein. The table lists hundreds of thousands of distinct CDR3 sequences, 40% to 65% of them singletons. The sequencing input was blood. The origin of the receptors is a woman of 80 years or more in good health.

On this clonotype: A read error is possible here, since a much larger clone lies one base away. The chain's CDR3 is CASSLLAGYNEQYF. DNA of the CDR3: TGTGCCAGCAGCTTACTAGCGGGGTACAATGAGCAGTACTTC. V is TRBV7-3 and J is TRBJ2-1; 9 bases match TRBD2. The J call may be mistaken, given a closer DNA end match to TRBJ2-7. This CDR3 spans 14 amino acids. CDR1 SGHTA and CDR2 FQGTGA come from the germline V gene.

In its sample, this clonotype was seen many times. The J gene is TRBJ2-7, the V gene TRBV7-8, with D unclear. Germline V gene data show CDR1 as SGHVS and CDR2 as FQNEAQ. This CDR3 is built from 16 residues. Between the trimmed V and J ends, which lost 1 base and 1 base, there was a span of 14 bases. Written as DNA, the CDR3 is TGTGCCAGCAGCTTAGAGGCCTACGGAATTTCCTACGAGCAGTACTTC. Protein product: CASSLEAYGISYEQYF.

The chain carries TRBV12-3 or TRBV12-4 and TRBJ1-3; D is undetermined. CDR3 length: 13 amino acids. The ends were cut back, 2 bases at V and 3 bases at J, with 5 bases in the middle. CDR3 bases: TGTGCCAGCAGTTTATGGGGTGGAAACACCATATATTTT. Amino acid sequence: CASSLWGGNTIYF.

The J gene is TRBJ1-2, the V gene TRBV3-1, with 7 positions matching TRBD1. The CDR3 length is 14 residues. Germline V gene data show CDR1 as LGHDT and CDR2 as YNNKEL (reference sequence). V shed 5 bases and J 6 bases; nucleotides not matched to a gene: 9. In nucleotides, the CDR3 is TGTGCCAGCAGCTCACGGGACAGCTTTCATGGCTACACCTTC. Amino acid sequence: CASSSRDSFHGYTF.

The chain carries TRBV3-1 and TRBJ1-2, with 10 bases fitting TRBD1. Germline V gene data show CDR1 as LGHDT and CDR2 as YNNKEL (reference sequence). Losses at the gene ends were 4 bases for V and 2 bases for J; bases not matched to a gene: 7. CDR3 length equals 16 residues. Here the CDR3 DNA reads TGTGCCAGCAGCCGCGGACCGGGACAGGGGAACTATGGCTACACCTTC. Its translation is CASSRGPGQGNYGYTF. Drawing the rest from reference TRBV3-1 and TRBJ1-2, the complete variable domain is DTAVSQTPKYLVTQMGNDKSIKCEQNLGHDTMYWYKQDSKKFLKIMFSYNNKELIINETVPNRFSPKSPDKAHLNLHINSLELGDSAVYFCASSRGPGQGNYGYTFGSGTRLTVV.

This clonotype appeared a few times. The chain combines TRBV2 with TRBJ2-7; D may be TRBD2 (6 bases). CDR3 length: 14 amino acids. With 1 base removed from V and 0 bases from J, the gap between germline ends came to 7 bases. Germline V gene lookup returns CDR1 SNHLY and CDR2 FYNNEI. This CDR3 reads CASSEGGTSYEQYF. CDR3 coding DNA: TGTGCCAGCAGTGAAGGCGGGACCTCCTACGAGCAGTACTTC.

The chain employs TRBV20-1 and TRBJ2-2; D is perhaps TRBD1 (5 bases). Trimming took 0 bases from V and 4 from J, leaving 12 bases between them. The CDR3 contains 15 residues. The germline V gene has CDR1 DFQATT and CDR2 SNEGSKA (reference sequence). This CDR3 reads CSARDQPGRTGELFF. The DNA of the CDR3 is TGCAGTGCTAGAGATCAGCCAGGGCGCACCGGGGAGCTGTTTTTT.

The chain carries TRBV3-1 and TRBJ1-5; 7 positions match TRBD1. Unmatched junction bases numbered 3, after V lost 3 bases and J lost 4 bases. CDR1 LGHDT and CDR2 YNNKEL come from the germline V gene (reference sequence). The CDR3 spans 14 residues. The CDR3 reads CASSHTGENQPQHF. The CDR3 DNA sequence: TGTGCCAGCAGCCATACAGGGGAAAATCAGCCCCAGCATTTT.

Worth noting for this clonotype: At one of its ends the junction is not consistent with the germline gene, which may arise from a read error. This rearrangement joins TRBV7-7 to TRBJ2-1, with a tentative D call TRBD1 (5 bases). The CDR3 totals 13 residues. In germline, CDR1 is SSHAT, CDR2 FNYEAQ (reference sequence). As DNA, the CDR3 is TGTGCTAGCAGCGTCCAGGGAATGGGTGAGCAGTTCTTC. Translation gives CASSVQGMGEQFF.

Of note for this clonotype: This clone may be a read error of a much larger clone one base away. The V gene is TRBV20-1, the J gene TRBJ2-5, with D possibly TRBD1 on 5 matching bases. The DNA end favors TRBJ2-7, so the J call may be wrong. CDR1 is DFQATT, CDR2 SNEGSKA, per germline (reference sequence). The CDR3 has 13 residues. CDR3 region: CSATDRRDYEQYF. CDR3 bases: TGCAGTGCAACTGACAGAAGAGACTACGAGCAGTACTTC.

The rearrangement links TRBV28 to TRBJ2-5, with D perhaps TRBD2 (6 bases). Germline lookup yields CDR1 MDHEN and CDR2 SYDVKM. The CDR3 consists of 14 residues. V lost 6 bases and J 3 bases, leaving 14 bases between the germline ends. In nucleotides, the CDR3 is TGTGCCAGCAGCCCAGGACTACTAAAAGAGACCCAGTACTTC. Protein product: CASSPGLLKETQYF.

For this clonotype: A much larger clone is a single base away; this may be a read error. The chain has TRBV6-5 and TRBJ2-1, with 8 bases identical to TRBD1. Per the germline V gene, CDR1 is MNHEY and CDR2 is SVGAGI. This CDR3 comprises 13 residues. The CDR3 region has the DNA TGTGCCGGCAGTGACAGGGGCTACAATGAGCAGTTCTTC. It yields the protein CAGSDRGYNEQFF.

This chain joins TRBV5-6 and TRBJ1-2, with D uncertain. Germline loops: CDR1 SGHDT, CDR2 YYEEEE. The CDR3 runs 16 residues. The ends were cut back, 1 base at V and 0 bases at J, with 13 bases in the middle. The CDR3 loop is CASSLSRVEANYGYTF. DNA for the CDR3: TGTGCCAGCAGCTTGTCTCGAGTAGAAGCTAACTATGGCTACACCTTC.

This clonotype came up a few times. The chain is built from TRBV20-1 and TRBJ2-5; possibly TRBD1 or TRBD2 for D (6 bases each). Germline assignment: CDR1 DFQATT and CDR2 SNEGSKA (reference sequence). With 8 bases removed from V and 4 bases from J, the gap between germline ends came to 17 bases. This CDR3 comprises 13 residues. The CDR3 protein is CSPAGGFRETQYF. CDR3 coding DNA: TGCAGTCCGGCCGGGGGCTTTCGAGAGACCCAGTACTTC.

This clonotype was seen a few times. The chain links TRBV12-3 or TRBV12-4 to TRBJ2-2; a possible D gene is TRBD2 (5 bases). V dropped 6 bases and J dropped 9 bases, with 14 bases sitting between them. The CDR3 has 13 amino acids. The CDR3: CASSYDAGRELFF. For the CDR3, the DNA is TGTGCCAGCAGCTACGACGCGGGTCGGGAGCTGTTTTTT.

The rearrangement uses TRBV29-1 and TRBJ2-5, with 7 bases that match TRBD1. Germline V gene data show CDR1 as SQVTM and CDR2 as ANQGSEA. The CDR3 spans 12 residues. V shed 8 bases and J 0 bases; nucleotides not matched to a gene: 3. The DNA of the CDR3 is TGCAGCTCAACAGGGGACCAAGAGACCCAGTACTTC. Protein product: CSSTGDQETQYF.

This clonotype was seen a few times. The rearrangement links TRBV3-1 to TRBJ2-7; D unresolved. The CDR3 has 12 residues. Deletions cut 4 bases from V and 5 bases from J, with 9 bases between. Per germline, CDR1 LGHDT and CDR2 YNNKEL (reference sequence). CDR3 region: CASSLYPDEQYF. Written as DNA, the CDR3 is TGTGCCAGCAGCCTCTACCCCGACGAGCAGTACTTC.

The chain is built from TRBV12-3 or TRBV12-4 and TRBJ1-5; 7 bases are a match to TRBD1. V shed 5 bases, J shed 7 bases, and the junction held 8 bases outside the gene matches. This CDR3 contains 14 residues. The DNA for the CDR3 is TGTGCCAGCAGTCACCGACAGGGTAGGCAGCCCCAGCATTTT. Residues: CASSHRQGRQPQHF.

This chain joins TRBV15 and TRBJ2-1; 7 nucleotides line up with TRBD2. V lost 3 bases to trimming and J lost 5 bases; unmatched junction nucleotides: 10. This CDR3 has 16 residues. Germline loops: CDR1 LNHNV, CDR2 YYDKDF (reference sequence). This CDR3 reads CATSSDTTSLHNEQFF. The DNA of the CDR3 is TGTGCCACCAGCAGCGATACGACTAGCCTACACAATGAGCAGTTCTTC.

This clonotype was detected only a few times. J is TRBJ2-2 and V is TRBV12-3 or TRBV12-4; 7 bases fit TRBD1. V shed 5 bases and J 5 bases; nucleotides not matched to a gene: 8. This CDR3 region has 15 residues. The CDR3 reads CASSPTTGSTGELFF. As DNA, the CDR3 is TGTGCCAGCAGTCCAACGACAGGGAGTACCGGGGAGCTGTTTTTT.

This clonotype was recorded many times. The V call is TRBV5-1, the J call TRBJ2-3; 7 bases are a match to TRBD2. The CDR3 extends over 14 amino acids. Germline values: CDR1 SGHRS, CDR2 YFSETQ. The J segment lost 6 bases and the V segment lost 0 bases, leaving 4 bases of the junction unmatched. The CDR3 region is CASSLAVLADTQYF. In DNA form, the CDR3 reads TGCGCCAGCAGCTTGGCCGTACTAGCGGATACGCAGTATTTT.

In DNA, the CDR3 is TGTGCCAGCAGCCAAACTTACCCTCGGGGTGAGCAGTTCTTC. It is translated as CASSQTYPRGEQFF. The chain joins TRBV3-1 to TRBJ2-1; weak D call: TRBD2 (5 bases). Germline CDR1 and CDR2: LGHDT and YNNKEL (reference sequence). V shed 2 bases and J shed 9 bases, with 14 bases lying between them. CDR3 length: 14 amino acids.

This clonotype was counted many times. V usage is TRBV4-1 and J usage is TRBJ2-3, with 10 bases lining up with TRBD2. The germline V gene has CDR1 MGHRA and CDR2 YSYEKL. The CDR3 length is 17 residues. V lost 3 bases, J lost 2 bases, and 8 bases stayed unmatched. CDR3 DNA sequence: TGCGCCAGCAGCCAGCCCCGGACTAGCGGCTCCACAGATACGCAGTATTTT. Its protein product is CASSQPRTSGSTDTQYF.

The chain links TRBV6-6 to TRBJ1-4; possible D gene TRBD1, 5 bases. CDR3 length: 13 amino acids. Germline-derived CDR1 and CDR2 are MNHNY and SVGAGI (reference sequence). Trimming cost V 8 bases and J 7 bases, with 14 bases left between them. The CDR3 here is CASGRQQFEKLFF. Here the CDR3 DNA reads TGTGCCAGCGGCCGACAGCAGTTTGAAAAACTGTTTTTT.

In regard to this clonotype: This may come from a read error, since a much larger clone is one base off. The chain is built from TRBV20-1 and TRBJ2-7, with 7 positions matching TRBD1. The CDR3 contains 13 residues. The germline V gene has CDR1 DFQATT and CDR2 SNEGSKA (reference sequence). The CDR3 DNA is TGCAGTGCCCCCGAGACAGGGAACCACGAGCGGTACTTC. It codes for CSAPETGNHERYF.

This clonotype was picked up one time. The genes are TRBV6-1 and TRBJ2-5; D is possibly TRBD2 (5 bases). The germline CDR1 and CDR2 sequences are MNHNS and SASEGT. There are 15 residues in the CDR3. The V gene lost 4 bases and the J gene lost 0 bases, with 12 bases spanning the gap. The CDR3 bases are TGTGCCAGCAGTGCAAACAGAGGGAACCAAGAGACCCAGTACTTC. This encodes CASSANRGNQETQYF.

This clonotype was detected ten times or more. V and J are TRBV3-1 and TRBJ2-3; unclear D gene. The ends were cut back, 4 bases at V and 1 base at J, with 9 bases in the middle. The CDR3 has 14 residues. Germline CDR1 and CDR2: LGHDT and YNNKEL (reference sequence). The CDR3 bases are TGTGCCAGCAGCCCGCCGTGGGGCACAGATACGCAGTATTTT. Its protein product is CASSPPWGTDTQYF.

The V and J genes are TRBV24-1 and TRBJ2-4; 9 positions match TRBD1. V was clipped by 3 bases and J by 1 base; unmatched bases: 3. Germline loops: CDR1 KGHDR, CDR2 SFDVKD. The CDR3 covers 16 residues. The CDR3 DNA follows: TGTGCCACCAGTGATACAGGGGGCAGTGCCAAAAACATTCAGTACTTC. Translated, it gives CATSDTGGSAKNIQYF.

Notes on this clonotype: Since a much larger clone is just one base distant, this may be a read error. The J gene is TRBJ2-3, the V gene TRBV9; 7 nucleotides agree with TRBD2. V lost 4 bases to trimming and J lost 4 bases; unmatched junction nucleotides: 12. CDR1 SGDLS and CDR2 YYNGEE come from the germline V gene. The CDR3 totals 16 residues. The CDR3: CASSLIGPGRADTQYF. The CDR3 nucleotides read TGTGCCAGCAGCCTAATTGGGCCTGGGAGGGCAGATACGCAGTATTTT.

With regard to this clonotype: This sequence may be a read error, since a much larger clone differs from it by one base. The chain has TRBV9 and TRBJ2-1; TRBD2 aligns across 11 bases. The J call may be wrong; the DNA end is better matched by TRBJ2-7. The CDR3 length is 16 residues. The germline V gene has CDR1 SGDLS and CDR2 YYNGEE. As DNA, the CDR3 is TGTGCCAGCAGCGCCTCGACTAGCGGGGCATACAATGAGCAGTACTTC. The encoded protein is CASSASTSGAYNEQYF.